This TCR beta chain is from a study of blood T cell repertoires in COVID-19. Across the study: Sample material is recorded as cDNA or gDNA derived from T cells, B-cell-depleted T cells, or PBMCs.

Under the authors' procedure: Estimated nucleated cell counts came from reference gene primer amplification. Assay used: immunoSEQ multiplex PCR; TCRdb lists only in-frame clones, some missing. From that table come the V and J calls and clone size; the DNA was used to work out D and trimming. The sample has 130,000 or so clones; about 81% are singletons. Living in about two dozen US areas, the participants were between roughly 18 and 90 years of age. Assignment of participants to cohorts was predicated upon participant-reported clinical history. CDR3 length: 16 amino acids. V lost 0 bases, J lost 2 bases, and 6 bases stayed unmatched. CDR1 MNHNS and CDR2 SASEGT come from the germline V gene. The sample holds a few counts of this clone.

This TCR came from a man between 40 and 49 years old with acute COVID-19. This chain connects TRBV6-1 to TRBJ2-5, with 7 bases matching TRBD2. The sample comprised PBMCs or T cells enriched from blood (not recorded which). The CDR3 coding sequence is TGTGCCAGCAGTGAAGCCCCCCAGGGAGGGCAAGAGACCCAGTACTTC. Its protein is CASSEAPQGGQETQYF.